Below are 3 T cell receptor beta chains sequenced from a single sample in a study of blood T cell repertoires in COVID-19. Clones were sequenced by immunoSEQ multiplex PCR, and TCRdb holds only the in-frame ones, with some missing. The profile shows roughly 74,000 clones, around nine tenths of them singletons. Sequenced sample: peripheral blood. These receptors all stem from a woman older than 75 with active or convalescent COVID-19.

V usage is TRBV19 and J usage is TRBJ1-2; tentative D call: TRBD1 (5 bases). Germline CDR1 and CDR2: LNHDA and SQIVND (reference sequence). V was trimmed by 8 bases and J by 7 bases, leaving 20 bases between them. This CDR3 region has 14 residues. CDR3 sequence: CASGARQGRSGYTF. The CDR3, as DNA: TGTGCCAGTGGCGCAAGGCAGGGAAGAAGTGGCTACACCTTC.

This chain uses TRBV5-4 with TRBJ1-2, with D unclear. There are 14 residues in the CDR3. CDR1 is SGHNT, CDR2 YYREEE, per germline (reference sequence). The V end was cut by 4 bases, the J end by 6 bases, with 16 bases between. DNA for the CDR3: TGTGCCAGCAGCCCGCCGACACTGAACCATGGCTACACCTTC. Protein product: CASSPPTLNHGYTF.

This clone turned up a few times. V usage is TRBV9 and J usage is TRBJ2-3; 8 nucleotides align to TRBD2. V gave up 2 bases and J gave up 2 bases; unmatched junction bases: 7. Germline lookup yields CDR1 SGDLS and CDR2 YYNGEE. This CDR3 comprises 16 residues. CDR3 region: CASSVTGGTPTDTQYF. The CDR3 DNA follows: TGTGCCAGCAGCGTGACGGGGGGGACTCCCACAGATACGCAGTATTTT.